The next 13 T cell receptor beta chains were all read from a single sample in a study of monozygotic twins with inflammatory bowel disease (dated by TCRdb to the late 2010s). Library method: 5' RACE. This sample was sequenced with an Illumina HiSeq 2500. Reads reprocessed by TCRdb are summarized as one entry per CDR3 protein sequence, and DNA is absent. This sample's table contains under 150,000 distinct CDR3 sequences. The ten largest clonotypes hold roughly 2.5% of the sample. Source material: blood. Source of these receptors: a human donor with ulcerative colitis or Crohn's disease, or a healthy co-twin of an affected twin (not recorded which).

The CDR3 reads CASSRDLSGEKLFF. The V gene is TRBV5-4, the J gene TRBJ1-4; TCRdb returns TRBD1, unconfirmable since there is no DNA. The CDR3 loop spans 14 amino acids. CDR1 is SGHNT and CDR2 is YYREEE in the germline V gene (reference sequence). Complete variable domain (other parts from reference TRBV5-4 and TRBJ1-4): ETGVTQSPTHLIKTRGQQVTLRCSSQSGHNTVSWYQQALGQGPQFIFQYYREEENGRGNFPPRFSGLQFPNYSSELNVNALELDDSALYLCASSRDLSGEKLFFGSGTQLSVL.

The chain is built from TRBV27 and TRBJ2-7; no DNA is available, so the TRBD1 call from TCRdb remains unchecked. CDR1 and CDR2 from the germline V gene are MNHEY and SMNVEV (reference sequence). The CDR3 length is 16 residues. CDR3 sequence: CASSLFGGAGTYEQYF.

The chain combines TRBV6-1 with TRBJ2-1; TCRdb picks TRBD1, but there is no DNA to check that call. Germline V gene sequence: CDR1 MNHNS, CDR2 SASEGT. The CDR3 is 18 residues long. CDR3 in amino acids: CASSLTGTGGGSYNEQFF.

The chain joins TRBV12-3 or TRBV12-4 to TRBJ1-5; TCRdb's D call of TRBD1 is untestable without DNA. The CDR3 is made up of 15 amino acids. The CDR3 protein is CASSLQGEVNQPQHF.

The chain joins TRBV7-2 to TRBJ1-6; lacking DNA, the TRBD1 call made by TCRdb goes unchecked. The CDR3 has 17 residues. Germline V CDR1 and CDR2: SGHTA, FQGNSA. CDR3 in amino acids: CASTPGSGLTYNSPLHF.

The V and J genes are TRBV4-1 and TRBJ1-6; no DNA is available, so the TRBD1 call from TCRdb remains unchecked. Germline values: CDR1 MGHRA, CDR2 YSYEKL. CDR3 length: 15 amino acids. The CDR3 region is CASSQERQGIFPLHF.

The CDR3 region is CAWSVTGRNTIYF. The chain uses TRBV30 and TRBJ1-3. Germline loops: CDR1 GTSNPN, CDR2 SVGIG (reference sequence). CDR3 length equals 13 residues.

V gene TRBV11-2 combines with J gene TRBJ2-1; as DNA is missing, the TRBD2 call by TCRdb cannot be tested. Germline assignment: CDR1 SGHAT and CDR2 FQNNGV. The CDR3 extends over 17 amino acids. The CDR3 loop is CASSFSRGASVYNEQFF.

CDR3 residues: CSVGSGLAGVDTQYF. V and J are TRBV20-1 and TRBJ2-3; TCRdb indicates TRBD2, and absent DNA this call remains unverified. The CDR3 is 15 residues long. Germline V gene data show CDR1 as DFQATT and CDR2 as SNEGSKA (reference sequence).

V usage is TRBV19 and J usage is TRBJ2-7; the D gene TCRdb calls, TRBD1, cannot be checked with no DNA. The CDR3 loop spans 14 amino acids. Germline V gives CDR1 LNHDA, CDR2 SQIVND (reference sequence). The CDR3 here is CASSTGTASYEQYF.

The chain has TRBV12-3 or TRBV12-4 and TRBJ2-1; the D call of TRBD1 rests on TCRdb alone, since no DNA is present to check it. The CDR3 extends over 15 amino acids. Here the CDR3 reads CASRAGTGYHNEQFF.

The V call is TRBV5-1, the J call TRBJ2-4; TCRdb calls TRBD1, which cannot be checked without DNA. This CDR3 region has 15 residues. The germline V gene has CDR1 SGHRS and CDR2 YFSETQ. The chain's CDR3 is CASSLASGRQNIQYF.

V is TRBV4-3 and J is TRBJ2-7; TCRdb proposes TRBD1, but this gene call is untestable without DNA. In germline, CDR1 is LGHNA, CDR2 YSLEER. The CDR3 is 15 amino acids. The chain's CDR3 is CASSQFSDRLYEQYF.